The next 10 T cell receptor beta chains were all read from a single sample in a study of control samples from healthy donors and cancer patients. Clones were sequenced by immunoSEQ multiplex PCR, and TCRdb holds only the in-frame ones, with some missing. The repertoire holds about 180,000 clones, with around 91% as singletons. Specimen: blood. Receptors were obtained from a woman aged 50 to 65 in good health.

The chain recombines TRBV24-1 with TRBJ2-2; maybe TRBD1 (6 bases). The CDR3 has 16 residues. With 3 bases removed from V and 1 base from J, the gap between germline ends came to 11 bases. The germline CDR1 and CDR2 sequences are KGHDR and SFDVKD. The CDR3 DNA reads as TGTGCCACCAGTGATGCATCGACAGGGAACACCGGGGAGCTGTTTTTT. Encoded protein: CATSDASTGNTGELFF.

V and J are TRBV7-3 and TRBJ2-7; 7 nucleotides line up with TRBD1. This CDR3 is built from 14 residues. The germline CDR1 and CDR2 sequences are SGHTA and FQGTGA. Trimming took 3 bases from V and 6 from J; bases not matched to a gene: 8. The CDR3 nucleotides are TGTGCCAGCAGCTTGACAGAGGGGGCCAGCGAGCAGTACTTC. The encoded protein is CASSLTEGASEQYF.

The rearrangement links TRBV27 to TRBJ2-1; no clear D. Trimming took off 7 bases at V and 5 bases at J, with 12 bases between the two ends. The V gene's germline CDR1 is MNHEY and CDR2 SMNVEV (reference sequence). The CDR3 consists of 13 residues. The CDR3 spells CASMLGLNNEQFF. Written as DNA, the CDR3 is TGTGCCAGCATGTTGGGATTGAACAATGAGCAGTTCTTC.

DNA of the CDR3: TGTGCCATCAGTGAGTCGGTGGGGGAAGCTTTCTTT. Its protein product is CAISESVGEAFF. The chain combines TRBV10-3 with TRBJ1-1; the D is unclear. This CDR3 is built from 12 residues. Trimming pared 0 bases from V and 8 bases from J, leaving 7 bases between. Germline assignment: CDR1 ENHRY and CDR2 SYGVKD.

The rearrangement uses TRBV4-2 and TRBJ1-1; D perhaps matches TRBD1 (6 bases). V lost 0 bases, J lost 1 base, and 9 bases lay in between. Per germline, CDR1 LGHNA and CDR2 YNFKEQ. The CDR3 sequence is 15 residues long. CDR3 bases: TGTGCCAGCAGCCAAGAAATGGGGGCGAACACTGAAGCTTTCTTT. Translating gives CASSQEMGANTEAFF.

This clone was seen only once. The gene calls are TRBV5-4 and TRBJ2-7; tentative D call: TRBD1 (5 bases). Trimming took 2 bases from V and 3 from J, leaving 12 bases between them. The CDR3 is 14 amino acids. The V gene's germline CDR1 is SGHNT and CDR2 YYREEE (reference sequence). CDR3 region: CASSFGKQVYEQYF. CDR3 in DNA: TGTGCCAGCAGCTTCGGCAAACAGGTCTACGAGCAGTACTTC.

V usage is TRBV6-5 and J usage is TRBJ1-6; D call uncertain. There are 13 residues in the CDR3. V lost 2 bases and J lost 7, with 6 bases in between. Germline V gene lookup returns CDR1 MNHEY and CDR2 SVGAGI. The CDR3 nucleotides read TGTGCCAGCAGTTACGGTCCCAATTCACCCCTCCACTTT. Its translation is CASSYGPNSPLHF.

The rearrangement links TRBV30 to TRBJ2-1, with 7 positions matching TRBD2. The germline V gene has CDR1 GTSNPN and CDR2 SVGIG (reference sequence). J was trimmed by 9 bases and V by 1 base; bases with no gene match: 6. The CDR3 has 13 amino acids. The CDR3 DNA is TGTGCCTGGAGTGCCGGACTAGTCCTTGAGCAGTTCTTC. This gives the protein CAWSAGLVLEQFF.

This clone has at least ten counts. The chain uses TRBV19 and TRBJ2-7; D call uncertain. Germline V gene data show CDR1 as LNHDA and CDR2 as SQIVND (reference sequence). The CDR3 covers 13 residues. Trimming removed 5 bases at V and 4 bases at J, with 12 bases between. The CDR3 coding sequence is TGTGCCAGTAGTTTAAGTTTGGGGTACGAGCAGTACTTC. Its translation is CASSLSLGYEQYF.

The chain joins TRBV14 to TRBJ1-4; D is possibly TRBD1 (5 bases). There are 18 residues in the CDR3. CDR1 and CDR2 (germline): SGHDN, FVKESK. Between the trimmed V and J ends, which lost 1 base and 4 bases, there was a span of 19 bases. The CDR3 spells CASSQGFRGGSVNEKLFF. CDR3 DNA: TGTGCCAGCAGCCAAGGGTTTCGGGGGGGATCGGTTAATGAAAAACTGTTTTTT.